The clone carrying this TCR beta chain was counted between two and nine times. The sample belongs to a study of blood T cells in healthy people across ages. Then a second PCR, running roughly 7 to 11 cycles, was carried out with a sample-barcoded 5' primer and a J-beta primer mix. TCRdb fed the 5' RACE reads into MiXCR, producing one record per CDR3 protein. The data show about 800,000 distinct CDR3 sequences, around 25% seen once. The sample was also linked to a second study, of T cells of mothers and their children.

This sequence originates from a boy aged 5-17 years in good health. Material: blood.

CDR3 residues: CASSEYGRGDTEAFF. Here the CDR3 DNA reads TGTGCCAGCAGTGAATACGGACGAGGAGACACTGAAGCTTTCTTT. The V and J genes are TRBV6-1 and TRBJ1-1; the D is unclear. The CDR3 has 15 amino acids. Germline V gene data show CDR1 as MNHNS and CDR2 as SASEGT. Trimming cost V 2 bases and J 3 bases, with 13 bases left between them.